The source of this T cell receptor beta chain is a study of regulatory T cells in long-lasting Graves disease. Germline values: CDR1 SNHLY, CDR2 FYNNEI. CDR3 size: 14 residues. Trimming removed 6 bases at V and 13 bases at J, with 22 bases between. Time point meaning: newly diagnosed GD, antithyroid drugs for less than 3 months. PBMC RNA was the source of the TCR library. CDR3-region Arm-PCR and iRepertoire HTBI primers produced the TCR beta libraries. In the original analysis: Sequenced samples collectively carried 62 TRBV and some 15 TRBJ segments. TCRdb fed the multiplex PCR reads into MiXCR, producing one record per CDR3 protein. V and J calls and clone size were set by TCRdb, not the authors. Counted here are approximately 540,000 distinct CDR3 sequences, 12% occurring once; the ten biggest clones make up roughly 8.2%. In regard to this clonotype: A much larger clone lies a single base off, so this may be a read error.

The data were also submitted as part of a second study, on T cells in Graves' hyperthyroidism and ophthalmopathy. That source notes: Patients were aged 18 to 65, had disease duration under 2 months, and had newly diagnosed hyperthyroidism. With the HTBI primer set, the TCR CDR3 went through a first round of RT-PCR.

This specimen was peripheral blood mononuclear cells (PBMCs), taken at new diagnosis, from a patient treated with antithyroid drugs. This chain links TRBV2 with TRBJ2-4; D is perhaps TRBD2 (5 bases). This receptor was taken from a woman aged 25 to 39 with Graves disease. The CDR3 DNA follows: TGTGCCAGCAGGTCACTAGTGATCGCCAATGAGCAGTACTTC. This sequence encodes CASRSLVIANEQYF.